This T cell receptor beta chain was captured by sequencing in a study of blood T cell repertoires in COVID-19. Participants came from fewer than 25 US areas, aged roughly 18 to 100 years. Sequenced by immunoSEQ multiplex PCR; TCRdb stores in-frame clones only, minus some. The sample holds 380,000 or so clones, around 87% seen once. The sequencing input was PBMCs or T cells enriched from blood (not recorded which). This receptor was taken from a man aged 25-45 years who had recovered from COVID-19.

The CDR3 coding sequence is TGTGCCAGCAGCCAAGTAACTAGCGGCTCCTACGAGCAGTACTTC. Translated: CASSQVTSGSYEQYF. V is TRBV3-1 (or the pseudogene TRBV3-2) and J is TRBJ2-7, with 8 nucleotides matching TRBD2. The CDR3 is 15 residues long. Trimming took 1 base from V and 0 from J; bases not matched to a gene: 2. Germline assignment: CDR1 LGHDT and CDR2 YNNKEL (reference sequence).